This T cell receptor (beta chain) was documented in a study of graft-versus-host responses after intestinal transplantation. Study findings and constraints: The presence of high graft-versus-host to host-versus-graft clonal ratios in allografts characterized patients with graft-donor T cell macrochimerism. The recipient marrow held GvH clones, and some of them showed up first in ileum or blood.

From germline, CDR1 is SQVTM and CDR2 ANQGSEA. The CDR3 spans 13 residues. J was trimmed by 3 bases and V by 7 bases; bases with no gene match: 9. Regarding this clone: The target antigen is unknown.

Using immunoSEQ multiplex PCR, the repertoire was profiled, and TCRdb retains in-frame clones only, with some absent. The sample has some 81,000 clones; 85% to 90% are singletons. V is TRBV29-1 and J is TRBJ2-7; 7 bases fit TRBD2. This clonotype was obtained from a human donor who received an intestinal transplant. The starting material was unstimulated CD4+ T cells sorted from spleen or lymph node cells, obtained before intestinal transplant. The CDR3 DNA sequence: TGCAGCGCCGCGTGGGGGGGAGGCTACGAGCAGTACTTC. It specifies CSAAWGGGYEQYF.